This T cell receptor beta chain was captured in a study of T-cell memory formation after mild COVID-19. Via MiXCR, TCRdb re-called the 5' RACE reads, giving one row per CDR3 protein. This sample has about 390,000 distinct CDR3 sequences, with about a sixth found just once. The germline V gene has CDR1 SEHNR and CDR2 FQNEAQ (reference sequence). There are 13 residues in the CDR3. Trimming shortened V by 2 bases and J by 7 bases, and 9 bases separated the two germline ends. The material sequenced was PBMCs or a T cell subset sorted from them (not recorded which). This chain links TRBV7-9 with TRBJ2-1; unclear D gene. This receptor was taken from a man aged 18 to 35 who had mild COVID-19 (a few samples of this study predate the infection). Cell type and time point are not known. CDR3 sequence (DNA): TGTGCCAGCAGCTTACTAACGGAGAATGAGCAGTTCTTC. This translates into CASSLLTENEQFF.